Presented here are 4 T cell receptor beta chains from one specimen sequenced in a study of patients and donors after allogeneic stem cell transplantation. Using its own MiXCR run on the RT-PCR reads, TCRdb lists one record per CDR3 protein. The repertoire has about a million distinct CDR3 sequences, roughly 18% of them found once; the top ten carry about 6%. Sequencing was carried out using blood, either unsorted or a sorted T cell fraction (not recorded which). The receptors here all came from a human donor who was either an allogeneic HSCT recipient or a stem cell or donor lymphocyte infusion donor (not recorded which). It is not recorded whose cells these are; they may come from a transplant donor.

The rearrangement joins TRBV11-2 to TRBJ1-6; D might be TRBD1 (5 bases). V was shortened by 5 bases and J by 7 bases, with 12 bases between the two germline ends. This CDR3 contains 14 residues. CDR1 is SGHAT and CDR2 is FQNNGV in the germline V gene. CDR3 loop: CASSIRGPNSPLHF. The CDR3 bases are TGTGCCAGCAGCATTAGGGGCCCAAATTCACCCCTCCACTTT.

This clonotype was picked up a small number of times. The rearrangement uses TRBV7-2 and TRBJ2-3; either TRBD1 or TRBD2 may fit D (7 bases each). V gave up 6 bases and J gave up 7 bases, with 23 bases separating them. Germline V gene lookup returns CDR1 SGHTA and CDR2 FQGNSA. CDR3 length: 16 amino acids. DNA for the CDR3: TGTGCCAGCAGTTACCAGGGGGGGCCTAGTGCAAATACGCAGTATTTT. This gives the protein CASSYQGGPSANTQYF.

This clonotype was seen ten or more times. The CDR3 DNA reads TGTGCCAGCGGGCGAGGCGTCATACAAGGCTACACCTTC. This translates into CASGRGVIQGYTF. The chain links TRBV12-3 or TRBV12-4 to TRBJ1-2; D uncertain. This CDR3 region has 13 residues. Trimming shortened V by 8 bases and J by 8 bases, and 18 bases separated the two germline ends.

The table lists this clonotype with a few counts. The chain uses TRBV12-3 or TRBV12-4 and TRBJ1-5, with D maybe TRBD1 (5 bases). V shed 6 bases and J shed 1 base, with 16 bases lying between them. The CDR3 runs to 16 residues. The CDR3 nucleotides read TGTGCCAGCAGGGGGGACGGGGGAGGGAGCAATCAGCCCCAGCATTTT. It is translated as CASRGDGGGSNQPQHF.